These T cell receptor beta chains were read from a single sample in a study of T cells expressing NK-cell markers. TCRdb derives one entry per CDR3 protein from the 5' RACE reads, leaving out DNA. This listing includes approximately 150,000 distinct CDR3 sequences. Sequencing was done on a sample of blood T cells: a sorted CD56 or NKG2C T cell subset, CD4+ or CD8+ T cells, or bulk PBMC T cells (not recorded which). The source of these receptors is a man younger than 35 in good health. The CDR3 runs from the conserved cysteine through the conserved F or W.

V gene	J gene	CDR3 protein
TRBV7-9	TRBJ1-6	CASSLMAGGASPLHF
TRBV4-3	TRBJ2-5	CASSQDLETQYF
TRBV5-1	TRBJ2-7	CASRYAGTGSSEQYF
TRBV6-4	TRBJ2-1	CASSEGLAPYNEQFF
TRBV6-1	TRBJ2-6	CASRPPDTTGANVLTF
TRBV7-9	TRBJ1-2	CASSLGTGNGYTF
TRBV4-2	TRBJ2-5	CASSPGQSGWTQYF
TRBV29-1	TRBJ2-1	CSVDGENNNEQFF
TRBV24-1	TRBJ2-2	CATSDLGGTGAAGELFF
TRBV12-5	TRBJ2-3	CASGFLTGAISPSTDTQYF
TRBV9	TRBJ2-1	CASSPGGLARLNEQFF
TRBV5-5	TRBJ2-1	CASIRDSETEQFF
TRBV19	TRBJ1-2	CASKSAGHYGYTF
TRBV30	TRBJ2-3	CAWRRGLAGADTQYF
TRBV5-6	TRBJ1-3	CASSQTADSGNTIYF
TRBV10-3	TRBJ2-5	CAISDLPRAGQETQYF
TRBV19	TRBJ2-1	CASSSHPGVNEQFF
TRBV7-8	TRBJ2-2	CASSLGAAGELFF
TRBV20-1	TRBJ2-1	CSARRRDRVSYNEQFF
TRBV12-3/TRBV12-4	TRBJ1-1	CASSITGPPMNTEAFF
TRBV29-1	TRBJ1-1	CSVDLMGLATTNTEAFF
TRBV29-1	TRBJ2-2	CSVLGDYNTGELFF
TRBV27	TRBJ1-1	CASSLHPGYTEAFF
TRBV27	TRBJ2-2	CASSFGPDGGGELFF
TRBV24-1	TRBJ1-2	CATRETGGFGYTF
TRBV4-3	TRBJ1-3	CASSQVPGERNTIYF
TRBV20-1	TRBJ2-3	CSAERGTDTQYF
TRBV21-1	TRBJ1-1	CASSKKGGEAFF
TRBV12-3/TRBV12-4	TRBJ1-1	CASRGTGDKTEAFF
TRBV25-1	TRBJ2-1	CASTAPGNEQFF
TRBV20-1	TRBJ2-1	CSARATEPGRPYNEQFF
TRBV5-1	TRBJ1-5	CASSLAPGQPQHF
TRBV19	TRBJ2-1	CASSPSSYNEQFF
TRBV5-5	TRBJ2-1	CASSLEGSRSNEQFF
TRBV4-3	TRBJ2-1	CASSQARGSYNEQFF
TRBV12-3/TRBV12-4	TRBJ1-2	CASRFSRWGTGGNGYTF
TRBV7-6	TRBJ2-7	CASSPGETWEQYF
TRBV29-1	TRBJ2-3	CSVTPGQGSTDTQYF
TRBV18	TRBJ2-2	CASSPPSGSTGELFF
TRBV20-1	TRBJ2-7	CSARLGGGGPSGYEQYF
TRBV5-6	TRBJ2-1	CASRELAGIPSYNEQFF
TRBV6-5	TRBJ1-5	CASSYEGEGQPQHF
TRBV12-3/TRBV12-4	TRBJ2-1	CASSYWASGRAEGFF
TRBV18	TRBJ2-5	CASSRPGQGETQYF
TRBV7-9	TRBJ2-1	CASSADSGRHNEQFF
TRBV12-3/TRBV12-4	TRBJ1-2	CASNPQGGYTF
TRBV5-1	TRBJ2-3	CASSFRTGLVDTQYF
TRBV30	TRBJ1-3	CACLNGNTIYF
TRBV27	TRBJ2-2	CASSPWGLPGTGELFF
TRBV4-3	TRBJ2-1	CASSQEGKNSYNEQFF
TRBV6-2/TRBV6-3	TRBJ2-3	CASSYPGGAGDTQYF
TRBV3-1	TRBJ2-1	CASSQAGGGNEQFF
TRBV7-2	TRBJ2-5	CASSLTRVETQYF